This T cell receptor (beta chain) was documented in a study of neurological immune-mediated disorders. TCRdb re-analysed the 5' RACE reads in MiXCR, keeping a single row per CDR3 protein. This table has 40,000 to 50,000 distinct CDR3 sequences, 2% to 3% appearing once. There are many counts of this clonotype. Its antigen is unknown. Points from the study as a whole: TCR clonal expansion peaked in HTLV-1-associated myelopathy patients and was lowest in multiple sclerosis patients.

The CDR3 contains 12 residues. Trimming took off 3 bases at V and 6 bases at J, with 11 bases between the two ends. CDR1 DFQATT and CDR2 SNEGSKA come from the germline V gene (reference sequence). This clonotype was sampled from a man aged 25 to 40 with multiple sclerosis. Sequencing used PBMCs. The chain recombines TRBV20-1 with TRBJ1-2; D not resolved. The DNA for the CDR3 is TGCAGTGCTAGGGCCCCGTGGGATGGCTACACCTTC. It yields the protein CSARAPWDGYTF.